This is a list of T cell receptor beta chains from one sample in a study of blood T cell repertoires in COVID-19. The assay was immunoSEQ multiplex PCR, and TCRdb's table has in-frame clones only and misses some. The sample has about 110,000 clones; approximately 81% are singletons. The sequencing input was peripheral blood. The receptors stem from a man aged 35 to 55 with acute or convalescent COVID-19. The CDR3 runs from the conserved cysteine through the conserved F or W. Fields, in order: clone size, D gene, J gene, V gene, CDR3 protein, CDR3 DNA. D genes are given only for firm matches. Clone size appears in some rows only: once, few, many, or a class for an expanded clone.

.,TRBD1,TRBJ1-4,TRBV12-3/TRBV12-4,CASSLNRGEKLFF,TGTGCCAGCAGTTTAAACAGGGGCGAAAAACTGTTTTTT
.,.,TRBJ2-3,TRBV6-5,CASSYSQGTDTQYF,TGTGCCAGCAGTTACTCTCAGGGGACAGATACGCAGTATTTT
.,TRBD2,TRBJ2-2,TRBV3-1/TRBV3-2,CASSRHRETSGRFELFF,TGTGCCAGCAGCCGCCACAGAGAGACTAGCGGGAGGTTCGAGCTGTTTTTT
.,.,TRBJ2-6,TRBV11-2,CASSAGASSGANVLTF,TGTGCCAGCAGTGCAGGGGCGAGCTCTGGGGCCAACGTCCTGACTTTC
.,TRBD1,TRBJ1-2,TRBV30,CAWSATGAFYGYTF,TGTGCCTGGAGTGCGACAGGGGCCTTCTATGGCTACACCTTC
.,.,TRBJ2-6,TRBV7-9,CASSLLGATLSNGANVLTF,TGTGCCAGCAGCTTATTAGGGGCCACTCTTAGTAATGGGGCCAACGTCCTGACTTTC
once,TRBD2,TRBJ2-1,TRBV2,CASVWDYPYNEQFF,TGTGCCAGCGTCTGGGACTACCCCTACAATGAGCAGTTCTTC
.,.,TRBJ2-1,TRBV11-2,CASSLGLPPNNEQFF,TGTGCCAGCAGCTTAGGACTCCCTCCCAACAATGAGCAGTTCTTC
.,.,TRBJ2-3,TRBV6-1,CASSEYGGAYTDTQYF,TGTGCCAGCAGTGAATACGGCGGGGCCTACACAGATACGCAGTATTTT
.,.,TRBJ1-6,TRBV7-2,CASSSSLLRNNSPLHF,TGTGCCAGCAGCTCTTCCCTCTTGAGAAATAATTCACCCCTCCACTTT
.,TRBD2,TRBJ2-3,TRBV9,CASSVGVAGVLDTQYF,TGTGCCAGCAGCGTAGGGGTAGCGGGAGTGTTAGATACGCAGTATTTT
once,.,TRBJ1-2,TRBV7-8,CASSLEESNYGYTF,TGTGCCAGCAGTCTAGAGGAATCCAACTATGGCTACACCTTC
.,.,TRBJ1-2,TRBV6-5,CASSRPQGRGYTF,TGTGCCAGCAGCCGACCCCAGGGCAGGGGCTACACCTTC
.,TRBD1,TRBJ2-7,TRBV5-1,CASRSGTGGEQYF,TGCGCCAGCAGATCCGGGACAGGAGGAGAGCAGTACTTC
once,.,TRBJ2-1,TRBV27,CASSFLDFPGNEQFF,TGTGCCAGCAGTTTCCTGGACTTCCCTGGGAATGAGCAGTTCTTC
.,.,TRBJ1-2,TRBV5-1,CASSPGGGYTF,TGCGCCAGCAGCCCGGGGGGCGGCTACACCTTC
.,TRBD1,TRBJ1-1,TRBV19,CASSMRWGQGPPEAFF,TGTGCCAGTAGTATGAGATGGGGACAGGGGCCTCCTGAAGCTTTCTTT
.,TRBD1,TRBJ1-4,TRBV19,CASSIMAGGEKLFF,TGTGCCAGTAGTATAATGGCAGGGGGGGAAAAACTGTTTTTT
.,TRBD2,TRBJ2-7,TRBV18,CASSPAFSGLDSYEQYF,TGTGCCAGCTCACCTGCTTTTAGCGGGCTCGACTCCTACGAGCAGTACTTC
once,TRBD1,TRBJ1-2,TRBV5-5,CASSSGTGRSHYGYTF,TGTGCCAGCAGCTCGGGGACAGGGAGATCCCACTATGGCTACACCTTC
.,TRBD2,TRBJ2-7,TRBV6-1,CASSYPLAGNEQYF,TGTGCCAGCAGTTATCCGCTAGCGGGAAACGAGCAGTACTTC
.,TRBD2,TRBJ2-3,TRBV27,CASSRREGLTDTQYF,TGTGCCAGCAGTCGCCGGGAGGGCCTCACAGATACGCAGTATTTT
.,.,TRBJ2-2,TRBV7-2,CASSSGIRGELFF,TGTGCCAGCAGCTCGGGGATTCGCGGGGAGCTGTTTTTT
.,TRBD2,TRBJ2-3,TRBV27,CASSPKRGDTDTQYF,TGTGCCAGCAGTCCCAAGCGGGGGGACACAGATACGCAGTATTTT
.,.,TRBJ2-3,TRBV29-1,CSVGGVGTDTQYF,TGCAGCGTTGGGGGGGTGGGCACAGATACGCAGTATTTT
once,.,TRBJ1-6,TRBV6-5,CASSVGANYNSPLHF,TGTGCCAGCAGCGTCGGAGCTAACTATAATTCACCCCTCCACTTT
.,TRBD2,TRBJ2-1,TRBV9,CASSLGLGRGVNEQFF,TGTGCCAGCAGCCTGGGCTTGGGGCGGGGGGTAAATGAGCAGTTCTTC
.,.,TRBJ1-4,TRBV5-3,CARSLAGEPTNEKLFF,TGTGCCAGAAGCTTGGCAGGGGAGCCAACTAATGAAAAACTGTTTTTT
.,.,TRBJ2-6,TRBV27,CASTIGGTGANVLTF,TGTGCCAGCACAATCGGAGGGACTGGGGCCAACGTCCTGACTTTC
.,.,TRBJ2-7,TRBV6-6,CASSYPGERRHF,TGTGCCAGCAGTTACCCCGGCGAGAGGAGACACTTC
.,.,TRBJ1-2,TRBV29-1,CSVGLGGGYGYTF,TGCAGCGTTGGTCTCGGGGGGGGCTATGGCTACACCTTC
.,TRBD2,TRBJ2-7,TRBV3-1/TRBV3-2,CASTQGLAGNSYEQYF,TGTGCCAGCACCCAGGGACTAGCGGGAAACTCCTACGAGCAGTACTTC
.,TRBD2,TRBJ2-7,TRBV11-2,CASSLATSGIYEQYF,TGTGCCAGCAGCTTAGCGACTAGCGGGATCTACGAGCAGTACTTC
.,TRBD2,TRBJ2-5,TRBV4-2,CASSQEGRLAGGPGETQYF,TGTGCCAGCAGCCAAGAGGGGCGCCTAGCGGGAGGGCCAGGAGAGACCCAGTACTTC
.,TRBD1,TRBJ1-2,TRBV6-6,CGLGQGFGYTF,TGTGGGTTGGGACAGGGCTTCGGCTACACCTTC
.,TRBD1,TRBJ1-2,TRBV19,CASSTGGQPRGYTF,TGTGCCAGTAGTACAGGGGGACAGCCGAGAGGCTACACCTTC
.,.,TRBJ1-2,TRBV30,CAWTGSRGYGYTF,TGTGCCTGGACGGGGTCACGGGGCTATGGCTACACCTTC
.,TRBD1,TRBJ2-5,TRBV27,CASSPWTGDETQYF,TGTGCCAGCAGCCCATGGACAGGGGATGAGACCCAGTACTTC
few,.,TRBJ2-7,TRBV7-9,CASSRERYEQYF,TGTGCCAGCAGCCGCGAACGCTACGAGCAGTACTTC
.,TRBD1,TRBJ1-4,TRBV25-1,CVSSVDRGRKKLFF,TGTGTCAGCAGTGTTGACAGGGGGAGAAAAAAACTGTTTTTT
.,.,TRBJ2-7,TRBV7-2,CASSPIPYEQYF,TGTGCCAGCAGCCCCATCCCCTACGAGCAGTACTTC
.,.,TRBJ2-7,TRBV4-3,CASSQDRAYEQYF,TGCGCCAGCAGCCAAGACAGGGCGTACGAGCAGTACTTC
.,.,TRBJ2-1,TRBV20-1,CSAGGTNEQFF,TGCAGTGCTGGGGGGACCAATGAGCAGTTCTTC
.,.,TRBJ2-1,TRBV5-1,CASSLDGAYNEQFF,TGCGCCAGCAGCTTGGATGGGGCTTACAATGAGCAGTTCTTC
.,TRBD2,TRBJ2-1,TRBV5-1,CASSARGEGDEQFF,TGCGCCAGCAGCGCTCGGGGGGAGGGCGATGAGCAGTTCTTC
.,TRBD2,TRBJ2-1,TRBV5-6,CASRWVGAGDEQFF,TGTGCCAGCAGGTGGGTGGGTGCGGGAGATGAGCAGTTCTTC
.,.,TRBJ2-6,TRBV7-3,CASSPGANVLTF,TGTGCCAGCAGCCCAGGGGCCAACGTCCTGACTTTC
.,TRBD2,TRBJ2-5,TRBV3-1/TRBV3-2,CASSPAGRETQYF,TGTGCCAGCAGCCCAGCGGGAAGGGAGACCCAGTACTTC
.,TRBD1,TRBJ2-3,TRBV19,CASKEGTGALDTQYF,TGTGCCAGTAAAGAGGGGACAGGGGCCTTGGATACGCAGTATTTT
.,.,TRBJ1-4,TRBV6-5,CASSGQYNEKLFF,TGTGCCAGCAGCGGACAGTATAATGAAAAACTGTTTTTT